The clone carrying this T cell receptor (beta chain) was observed a few times. The data belong to a study of control samples from healthy donors and cancer patients. The repertoire was sequenced with immunoSEQ multiplex PCR; TCRdb's copy has only in-frame clones and lacks some. The sample holds approximately 170,000 clones; 85% to 95% are singletons and the top ten take 1.4%. Trimming took 6 bases from V and 2 from J; bases not matched to a gene: 6. Per germline, CDR1 MNHEY and CDR2 SVGAGI. The CDR3 contains 15 residues. The chain combines TRBV6-5 with TRBJ1-1, with 10 bases aligning to TRBD1. The sequenced sample consisted of blood. The TCR originated in a man in his thirties or forties in good health. Here the CDR3 DNA reads TGTGCCAGCAGACTGACAGGGGGCGTAAACACTGAAGCTTTCTTT. Encoded protein: CASRLTGGVNTEAFF.